These T cell receptor beta chains were read from a single sample in a study of blood T cell repertoires in COVID-19. Measured with immunoSEQ multiplex PCR; TCRdb has only the in-frame clones, and not every one. The sample includes over 60,000 clones, 85% to 90% of them seen just once. Sequenced: peripheral blood. Every receptor here comes from a man aged 70 or older with active or convalescent COVID-19. Each CDR3 is given with its conserved first and last residue. The order of the fields is clone size, V gene, J gene, D gene, CDR3 DNA, CDR3 protein. D genes are given only for firm matches. Clone size is given for some rows only: seen once, a few or many times, or a class if the clone is expanded.

size: NA
V: TRBV7-2
J: TRBJ1-3
D: TRBD1
DNA: TGTGCCAGCAGCATATTTGGGACAGCTTCTGGAAACACCATATATTTT
CDR3: CASSIFGTASGNTIYF

size: NA
V: TRBV3-1/TRBV3-2
J: TRBJ2-7
D: TRBD2
DNA: TGTGCCAGCAGCACCTTAGCGGGGTTAAGCGAGCAGTACTTC
CDR3: CASSTLAGLSEQYF

size: NA
V: TRBV11-2
J: TRBJ2-2
D: NA
DNA: TGTGCCAGCGGCCGGGACTCCAACACCGGGGAGCTGTTTTTT
CDR3: CASGRDSNTGELFF

size: NA
V: TRBV12-3/TRBV12-4
J: TRBJ1-1
D: TRBD1
DNA: TGTGCCAGCAAACAGGGGGTGAACACTGAAGCTTTCTTT
CDR3: CASKQGVNTEAFF

size: NA
V: TRBV15
J: TRBJ2-1
D: NA
DNA: TGTGCCACCAGCAGAGCGAGCAGGGGTGAGCAGTTCTTC
CDR3: CATSRASRGEQFF

size: NA
V: TRBV21-1
J: TRBJ2-7
D: NA
DNA: TGTGCCAGCAGCATCGGACAGGTGGAGGGACCCTACGAGCAGTACTTC
CDR3: CASSIGQVEGPYEQYF

size: few
V: TRBV20-1
J: TRBJ2-7
D: NA
DNA: TGCAGTGCTAGGCGGGGCGCAAGCCCGTACTTC
CDR3: CSARRGASPYF

size: NA
V: TRBV6-2/TRBV6-3
J: TRBJ1-5
D: NA
DNA: TGTGCCAGCAGCTCCGCCTTACAGGGCACTCAGCCCCAGCATTTT
CDR3: CASSSALQGTQPQHF

size: once
V: TRBV7-2
J: TRBJ1-1
D: NA
DNA: TGTGCCAGCAGCTTAGGTGGGAGGCTCCCTGAAGCTTTCTTT
CDR3: CASSLGGRLPEAFF

size: NA
V: TRBV27
J: TRBJ1-6
D: TRBD1
DNA: TGTGCCAGCAGTCCCCCGACAGGGGGGAATTCACCCCTCCACTTT
CDR3: CASSPPTGGNSPLHF